A single TCR beta chain is shown here with its context. What was sequenced were expressed TCRB transcripts, since all of the isolated RNA had been reverse transcribed. Only in-frame clones appear in the TCRdb table, and some are missing; sequencing was by immunoSEQ multiplex PCR. The data show roughly 400,000 clones, 14% seen once. The data were taken from a study of beta chain features in type 1 diabetes. The CDR3 covers 13 residues. Germline V gene sequence: CDR1 MGHRA, CDR2 YSYEKL. Sequencing was carried out using naive CD4+ T cells from blood. The receptor comes from a young man in good health. The rearrangement links TRBV4-1 to TRBJ2-5; D is unresolved. The J call may not be correct, given that the DNA end is closer to TRBJ2-7. CDR3 sequence (DNA): TGCGCCAGCAGCCAACACCTTAGAGGCGAGCAGTACTTC. Protein: CASSQHLRGEQYF.